One TCR beta chain is described in this entry. Its target is unknown. The source of the sample is a study of OX40 agonist ivuxolimab in advanced cancers. Study as a whole: Among those enrolled, mean age was about 58 years (range roughly 20 to 85) and about 82% were male. Partial response was recorded in three patients: one hepatocellular carcinoma and two cutaneous melanoma cases.

The CDR3 spans 13 residues. The germline gives CDR1 MNHEY, CDR2 SMNVEV (reference sequence). V lost 5 bases and J lost 6, with 12 bases in between. Clones were sequenced by immunoSEQ multiplex PCR, and TCRdb holds only the in-frame ones, with some missing. In the table there are roughly 70,000 clones, 80% to 85% of which are singletons. Points from the study as a whole: CD4+ and CD8+ blood T cells expanded clonally by week 6 at 0.1 to 3.0 mg/kg.

The chain is built from TRBV27 and TRBJ2-3; D might be TRBD2 (5 bases). Here the sequenced sample was CD4+ or CD8+ T cells sorted from blood, taken in a trial of the OX40 agonist ivuxolimab. The origin of this receptor is an adult with an advanced solid tumor such as melanoma, head and neck, liver or kidney cancer. The CDR3 is CASSKGRGDTQYF. The CDR3 nucleotides are TGTGCCAGCAGTAAGGGAAGAGGGGATACGCAGTATTTT.